These T cell receptor beta chains were read from a single sample in a study of control samples from healthy donors and cancer patients. Assay: immunoSEQ multiplex PCR; the TCRdb copy retains only in-frame clones and omits some. The sample holds over 100,000 clones; about nine tenths are singletons and the top ten take less than 3.5%. Sequenced sample: blood. These TCRs come from a man aged 40-49 years in good health. CDR3s include the opening cysteine and the closing phenylalanine or tryptophan. The D gene is left open where the match is weak. Clone size is not always given. Where it is, it says once, few, many or a class for expanded clones.

J | D | size | V | DNA | CDR3
TRBJ2-2 | NA | few | TRBV6-2/TRBV6-3 | TGTGCCAGCAGTTTGAACGCGAACACCGGGGAGCTGTTTTTT | CASSLNANTGELFF
TRBJ1-2 | NA | NA | TRBV12-5 | TGTGCTAGTGGTTTGGGACGAGGTGGCTACACCTTC | CASGLGRGGYTF
TRBJ1-6 | NA | NA | TRBV6-5 | TGTGCCAGCAGTTACGACGGGGCATTTAATTCACCCCTCCACTTT | CASSYDGAFNSPLHF
TRBJ2-7 | TRBD1 | NA | TRBV6-5 | TGTGCCAGCAGTTACTTCGCAGGGGGTGGATACGAGCAGTACTTC | CASSYFAGGGYEQYF
TRBJ1-3 | NA | NA | TRBV5-5 | TGTGCCAGCAGCTTGGGCGGGGGAAACACCATATATTTT | CASSLGGGNTIYF
TRBJ1-2 | NA | NA | TRBV29-1 | TGCAGCGTTGAGAGGGCTCTTAACTATGGCTACACCTTC | CSVERALNYGYTF
TRBJ2-3 | TRBD2 | NA | TRBV6-2/TRBV6-3 | TGTGCCAGCAGTCAACCGGGACTAGCGGGGGGGAAGGCAGATACGCAGTATTTT | CASSQPGLAGGKADTQYF
TRBJ1-6 | NA | few | TRBV6-2/TRBV6-3 | TGTGCCAGCACCCCGGGAGGGGCAGCCTCACCCCTCCACTTT | CASTPGGAASPLHF
TRBJ2-1 | NA | NA | TRBV10-2 | TGCGCCAGCAGGGAGAACGAACCTGAGCAGTTCTTC | CASRENEPEQFF
TRBJ2-5 | NA | NA | TRBV7-2 | TGTGCCAGCAGCTTAGTTAGGGGCGAGACCCAGTACTTC | CASSLVRGETQYF
TRBJ1-1 | NA | NA | TRBV29-1 | TGCAGCGGGACAGCCGACAGGCGTGCTTTCTTT | CSGTADRRAFF
TRBJ2-5 | NA | NA | TRBV11-3 | TGTGCCAGCAGCCTGGGGGGGGCCAGTGAGACCCAGTACTTC | CASSLGGASETQYF
TRBJ2-7 | NA | NA | TRBV6-5 | TGTGCCAGCCTTCAGGGGCAGGGAAACTACGAGCAGTACTTC | CASLQGQGNYEQYF
TRBJ2-7 | NA | NA | TRBV4-1 | TGCGCCAGCAGCCAAACAAATGGCCCTAAATTGGGCGAGCAGTACTTC | CASSQTNGPKLGEQYF
TRBJ2-3 | TRBD1 | NA | TRBV7-3 | TGTGCCAGCAGCCGGACAGGGGGCAGTTCAGATACGCAGTATTTT | CASSRTGGSSDTQYF
TRBJ2-3 | NA | NA | TRBV21-1 | TGTGCCAGCAGCCCTCTAGAAAGGTCCGCCGGTCCAGATACGCAGTATTTT | CASSPLERSAGPDTQYF
TRBJ2-2 | TRBD1 | NA | TRBV24-1 | TGTGCCACCAGTGACTCCGGGACAGGCATCACCGGGGAGCTGTTTTTT | CATSDSGTGITGELFF
TRBJ1-2 | TRBD1 | NA | TRBV2 | TGTGCCAGCCGAAACCTTCAGGGGGCAGGAGCCTATGGCTACACCTTC | CASRNLQGAGAYGYTF
TRBJ1-1 | NA | NA | TRBV10-3 | TGTGCCATCAGTGAGTCGGGACAGAACACTGAAGCTTTCTTT | CAISESGQNTEAFF
TRBJ2-1 | NA | NA | TRBV6-4 | TGTGCCAGCAGTGACTCGAACGAGGGTGAGCAGTTCTTC | CASSDSNEGEQFF
TRBJ1-3 | TRBD1 | many | TRBV18 | TGTGCCAGCTCACCTGTGACGGGACAGCCTGGAAACACCATATATTTT | CASSPVTGQPGNTIYF
TRBJ2-7 | NA | NA | TRBV5-1 | TGCGCCAGCAGCTTGGGACAGCCGCCCTACGAGCAGTACTTC | CASSLGQPPYEQYF
TRBJ2-7 | TRBD1 | NA | TRBV4-1 | TGCGCCACCTCACCGGGACAGGGACTCTCCTACGAGCAGTACTTC | CATSPGQGLSYEQYF
TRBJ1-6 | TRBD1 | once | TRBV19 | TGTGCCAGTAGTGTACAGGGGTATAATTCACCCCTCCACTTT | CASSVQGYNSPLHF
TRBJ1-1 | NA | NA | TRBV5-1 | TGCGCCAGCAGCCCCGCGGGGGGGGCCACTGAAGCTTTCTTT | CASSPAGGATEAFF
TRBJ1-2 | NA | NA | TRBV6-2/TRBV6-3 | TGTGCCAGCAGTCGAGATAACTATGGCTACACCTTC | CASSRDNYGYTF
TRBJ2-1 | TRBD2 | NA | TRBV5-4 | TGTGCCAGCAGCTCCTCACTAGCGGGGTTCCCCCATGAGCAGTTCTTC | CASSSSLAGFPHEQFF
TRBJ2-2 | TRBD2 | NA | TRBV18 | TGTGCCAGCTCACGATTCCCGGGACTAGCGGGAGGCACCGGGGAGCTGTTTTTT | CASSRFPGLAGGTGELFF
TRBJ2-5 | TRBD2 | NA | TRBV5-1 | TGCGCCAGCAGCTTGGGACTAGCGGGGATTTTAGAGACCCAGTACTTC | CASSLGLAGILETQYF
TRBJ1-2 | NA | many | TRBV28 | TGTGCCAGCAGTCCAGGGTATGGCTACACCTTC | CASSPGYGYTF
TRBJ2-3 | NA | NA | TRBV5-1 | TGCGCCAGCAGCCCCCTAGGGGCAGCGAATAGGGGTACGCAGTATTTT | CASSPLGAANRGTQYF
TRBJ1-6 | TRBD1 | NA | TRBV19 | TGTGCCAGTACCCAAGGGGGACAGGGTACTTCACCCCTCCACTTT | CASTQGGQGTSPLHF
TRBJ1-2 | TRBD1 | NA | TRBV27 | TGTGCCAGCAGCCCTGCGGGCCAGGGGGCGAAAAATGGCTACACCTTC | CASSPAGQGAKNGYTF
TRBJ2-3 | NA | NA | TRBV19 | TGTGCCAGTAGTATGTCGGATACGCAGTATTTT | CASSMSDTQYF
TRBJ2-4 | NA | NA | TRBV9 | TGTGCCAGCAGCGTAGGGGGGATGGAAAACATTCAGTACTTC | CASSVGGMENIQYF
TRBJ1-1 | NA | NA | TRBV6-5 | TGTGCCAGCAGTCGGGACAACCAGAACACTGAAGCTTTCTTT | CASSRDNQNTEAFF
TRBJ1-1 | NA | NA | TRBV5-6 | TGTGCCAGCAGCGCGATATCCCGCAAAGGGGGGAATGAAGCTTTCTTT | CASSAISRKGGNEAFF
TRBJ1-2 | NA | NA | TRBV15 | TGTGCCACCAGCAGAGAGCAGAGAAGTAACTATGGCTACACCTTC | CATSREQRSNYGYTF
TRBJ2-3 | NA | NA | TRBV23-1 | TGCGCCAGCAGTCAATGCGACTTTAAGGATACGCAGTATTTT | CASSQCDFKDTQYF
TRBJ1-4 | TRBD1 | NA | TRBV15 | TGTGCCACCAGCAGAGACCTGACAGGGACTAATGAAAAACTGTTTTTT | CATSRDLTGTNEKLFF